These T cell receptor beta chains were read from a single sample in a study of radiotherapy plus CTLA-4 blockade in lung cancer. Measured with immunoSEQ multiplex PCR; TCRdb has only the in-frame clones, and not every one. The sample yields 65,000 to 100,000 clones, roughly 87% seen once. The source material was peripheral blood, sampled from a patient treated with radiotherapy plus ipilimumab. These receptors were collected from a human donor with non-small cell lung cancer who had stable disease on radiotherapy plus ipilimumab. The CDR3 runs from the conserved cysteine through the conserved F or W. D genes are given only for firm matches. Size is omitted from some rows. Given values are once, few, many or a class for expanded clones.

TRBJ1-1	NA	NA	TRBV10-3	TGTGCCATCCAAGGAATGTCATCCACTGAAGCTTTCTTT	CAIQGMSSTEAFF
TRBJ1-4	NA	NA	TRBV9	TGTGCCAGCAGCGTAGGGCCCTTTGGGGGAGCTAATGAAAAACTGTTTTTT	CASSVGPFGGANEKLFF
TRBJ1-1	few	TRBD1	TRBV5-1	TGCGCCAGCAGCCCCGGACAGGGCAACTTAAACACTGAAGCTTTCTTT	CASSPGQGNLNTEAFF
TRBJ1-6	few	NA	TRBV11-2	TGTGCCAGCAGGGGGACGAAGGGTTGGGGTTCACCCCTCCACTTT	CASRGTKGWGSPLHF
TRBJ2-3	NA	NA	TRBV5-1	TGCGCCAGCAGCTTGGAAGATACGCAGTATTTT	CASSLEDTQYF
TRBJ2-7	NA	NA	TRBV6-5	TGTGCCAGCAGTGCCCCTCATGAGGGAATCTACGAGCAGTACTTC	CASSAPHEGIYEQYF
TRBJ2-7	once	TRBD1	TRBV6-1	TGTGCCAGCAGCTTCCGGGACAGGGAAGGCGAGCAGTACTTC	CASSFRDREGEQYF
TRBJ2-6	NA	TRBD1	TRBV29-1	TGCAGCGTGGCTGGGACAGGGGGCCGATCTGGGGCCAACGTCCTGACTTTC	CSVAGTGGRSGANVLTF
TRBJ1-2	NA	TRBD1	TRBV19	TGTGCCAGCGGGACAGGGGCTAGCTATGGCTACACCTTC	CASGTGASYGYTF
TRBJ1-6	NA	NA	TRBV2	TGTGCCAGCAGTTTAAAGAGGGGTTCACCCCTCCACTTT	CASSLKRGSPLHF
TRBJ2-7	once	NA	TRBV7-2	TGTGCCAGCGGCCGGGACTCCGCTTCCTACGAGCAGTACTTC	CASGRDSASYEQYF
TRBJ1-5	NA	NA	TRBV6-1	TGTGCCGGGGGGGGGACCTCGAATCAGCCCCAGCATTTT	CAGGGTSNQPQHF
TRBJ2-3	NA	NA	TRBV4-1	TGCGCCAGCAGCAACCTGGGACTTCGCACAGATACGCAGTATTTT	CASSNLGLRTDTQYF
TRBJ2-5	NA	NA	TRBV25-1	TGTGCCAGCAGTGAATATAACGAAGAGACCCAGTACTTC	CASSEYNEETQYF
TRBJ1-2	NA	NA	TRBV28	TGTGCCAGCCACACAACTAACTATGGCTACACCTTC	CASHTTNYGYTF
TRBJ2-1	NA	NA	TRBV18	TGTGCCAGCTCACCAATGGACTCCAGCGAGCAGTTCTTC	CASSPMDSSEQFF
TRBJ1-2	NA	NA	TRBV9	TGTGCCAGCAGCGTAGTAGCGGGGGCCCATGGCTACACCTTC	CASSVVAGAHGYTF